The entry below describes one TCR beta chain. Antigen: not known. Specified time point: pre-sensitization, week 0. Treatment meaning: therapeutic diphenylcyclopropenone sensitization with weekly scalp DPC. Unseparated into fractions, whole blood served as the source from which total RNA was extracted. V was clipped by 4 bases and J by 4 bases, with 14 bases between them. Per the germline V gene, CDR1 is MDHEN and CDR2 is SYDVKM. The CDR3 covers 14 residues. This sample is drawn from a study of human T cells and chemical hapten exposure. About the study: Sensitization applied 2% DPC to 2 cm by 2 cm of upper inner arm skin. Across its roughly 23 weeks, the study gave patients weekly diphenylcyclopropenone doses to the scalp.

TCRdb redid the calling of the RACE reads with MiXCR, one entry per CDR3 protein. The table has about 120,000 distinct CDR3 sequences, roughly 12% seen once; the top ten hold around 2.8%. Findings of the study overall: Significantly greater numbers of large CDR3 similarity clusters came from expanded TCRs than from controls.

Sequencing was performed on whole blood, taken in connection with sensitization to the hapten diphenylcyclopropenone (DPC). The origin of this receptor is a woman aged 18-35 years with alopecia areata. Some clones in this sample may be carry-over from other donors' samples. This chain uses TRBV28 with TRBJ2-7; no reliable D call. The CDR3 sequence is CASSYGINIYEQYF. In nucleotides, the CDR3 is TGTGCCAGCAGTTATGGGATAAACATTTACGAGCAGTACTTC. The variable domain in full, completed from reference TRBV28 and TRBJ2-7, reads DVKVTQSSRYLVKRTGEKVFLECVQDMDHENMFWYRQDPGLGLRLIYFSYDVKMKEKGDIPEGYSVSREKKERFSLILESASTNQTSMYLCASSYGINIYEQYFGPGTRLTVT.